The 24 T cell receptor beta chains below were found in one sample sequenced in a study of blood T cell repertoires in COVID-19. Sequenced by immunoSEQ multiplex PCR; TCRdb stores in-frame clones only, minus some. The sample lists about 98,000 clones; over 70% were seen once. The sample comprised peripheral blood. Source of these receptors: a woman older than 75 with acute or convalescent COVID-19.

The chain carries TRBV6-5 and TRBJ1-1; D is ambiguous. Germline V gene sequence: CDR1 MNHEY, CDR2 SVGAGI. The CDR3 loop spans 16 amino acids. The V end was cut by 0 bases, the J end by 0 bases, with 11 bases between. This CDR3 reads CASSYSKRGLNTEAFF. CDR3 DNA: TGTGCCAGCAGTTACTCGAAGAGAGGGCTGAACACTGAAGCTTTCTTT.

This clone is a singleton in its sample. The V and J genes are TRBV7-8 and TRBJ2-5, with D perhaps TRBD2 (5 bases). Trimming pared 5 bases from V and 7 bases from J, leaving 14 bases between. Germline loops: CDR1 SGHVS, CDR2 FQNEAQ. The length of the CDR3 is 13 residues. The CDR3 coding sequence is TGTGCCAGCAGCGGCCAGAGGCGGGCGACCCAGTACTTC. It translates to CASSGQRRATQYF. Looking up the rest from reference TRBV7-8 and TRBJ2-5 gives the full variable domain: GAGVSQSPRYKVAKRGQDVALRCDPISGHVSLFWYQQALGQGPEFLTYFQNEAQLDKSGLPSDRFFAERPEGSVSTLKIQRTQQEDSAVYLCASSGQRRATQYFGPGTRLLVL.

This clone was recorded only once. This chain links TRBV28 with TRBJ2-3; 8 bases are a match to TRBD1. V shed 5 bases and J 0 bases; nucleotides not matched to a gene: 4. In germline, CDR1 is MDHEN, CDR2 SYDVKM. This CDR3 is 15 amino acids long. This CDR3 reads CASSGQGRSTDTQYF. The CDR3 nucleotides read TGTGCCAGCAGTGGACAGGGTAGGAGCACAGATACGCAGTATTTT.

For the CDR3, the DNA is TGTGCCAGCAGACGCCGGGACAGTGGGAATGAAAAACTGTTTTTT. This codes for CASRRRDSGNEKLFF. This chain connects TRBV3-1 (or the pseudogene TRBV3-2) to TRBJ1-4; 7 nucleotides align to TRBD1. Trimming removed 6 bases from V and 5 bases from J; junction bases left unmatched: 9. The CDR3 sequence is 15 residues long. The germline gives CDR1 LGHDT, CDR2 YNNKEL (reference sequence).

The chain links TRBV5-4 to TRBJ2-1, with D hard to call. Per the germline V gene, CDR1 is SGHNT and CDR2 is YYREEE (reference sequence). Trimming removed 0 bases at V and 3 bases at J, with 7 bases between. This CDR3 is built from 14 residues. DNA for the CDR3: TGTGCCAGCAGCTTGGGGGCAGACTACAATGAGCAGTTCTTC. Translating it yields CASSLGADYNEQFF. Filled out from reference TRBV5-4 and TRBJ2-1, the complete variable domain reads ETGVTQSPTHLIKTRGQQVTLRCSSQSGHNTVSWYQQALGQGPQFIFQYYREEENGRGNFPPRFSGLQFPNYSSELNVNALELDDSALYLCASSLGADYNEQFFGPGTRLTVL.

This clone has only a few counts. The chain uses TRBV29-1 and TRBJ2-7, with D possibly matching TRBD1 (7 bases). V lost 3 bases to trimming and J lost 6 bases, with 21 bases between them. CDR1 and CDR2 (germline): SQVTM, ANQGSEA. There are 15 residues in the CDR3. The CDR3 sequence is CSVEEGAILTGEQYF. For the CDR3, the DNA is TGCAGCGTTGAGGAGGGGGCCATACTAACTGGCGAGCAGTACTTC.

The chain recombines TRBV6-5 with TRBJ2-7, with 7 bases lining up with TRBD1. Germline CDR1 is MNHEY and CDR2 is SVGAGI. V was pared by 8 bases and J by 1 base, with 5 bases of the junction left unmatched. CDR3 length: 13 amino acids. As DNA, the CDR3 is TGTGCCAGCGAGGACAGGCGATCCTACGAGCAGTACTTC. The encoded protein is CASEDRRSYEQYF.

This clone was observed a handful of times. This chain joins TRBV7-2 and TRBJ2-1, with 10 bases fitting TRBD2. The CDR3 length is 17 residues. Germline V lookup: CDR1 SGHTA, CDR2 FQGNSA. Trimming removed 1 base from V and 6 bases from J; junction bases left unmatched: 9. The CDR3 spells CASSLVWASGGFNEQFF. CDR3 DNA: TGTGCCAGCAGCTTAGTTTGGGCTAGCGGGGGCTTCAATGAGCAGTTCTTC.

The chain is built from TRBV4-1 and TRBJ1-6; unclear D gene. CDR1 is MGHRA, CDR2 YSYEKL, per germline. V was trimmed by 4 bases and J by 13 bases, leaving 11 bases between them. The CDR3 covers 12 residues. Written as DNA, the CDR3 is TGCGCCAGCAGCCGTGTTCGGGGTCCCCTCCACTTT. Protein sequence: CASSRVRGPLHF.

The chain couples TRBV6-6 to TRBJ2-1; D is unresolved. This CDR3 has 16 amino acids. V lost 5 bases, J lost 4 bases, and 18 bases lay in between. The V gene's germline CDR1 is MNHNY and CDR2 SVGAGI (reference sequence). The CDR3 spells CASSTSPSPLYNEQFF. The CDR3 DNA reads as TGTGCCAGCAGTACCAGTCCCTCCCCTTTATACAATGAGCAGTTCTTC.

This chain connects TRBV5-6 to TRBJ2-5; the match to TRBD2 covers 12 bases. The germline V gene encodes CDR1 SGHDT and CDR2 YYEEEE. The CDR3 runs 16 residues. V shed 1 base, J shed 0 bases, and the junction held 1 base outside the gene matches. CDR3 sequence reads: CASSLTSGGYQETQYF. DNA for the CDR3: TGTGCCAGCAGCTTGACTAGCGGGGGGTACCAAGAGACCCAGTACTTC.

The CDR3 DNA is TGTGCCACGGGGGACAGGCTTGACTATGGCTACACCTTC. Translating it yields CATGDRLDYGYTF. This chain uses TRBV19 with TRBJ1-2, with 8 bases that match TRBD1. The germline gives CDR1 LNHDA, CDR2 SQIVND (reference sequence). CDR3 length: 13 amino acids. V lost 10 bases to trimming and J lost 3 bases; unmatched junction nucleotides: 7.

The chain is built from TRBV9 and TRBJ1-1; 9 nucleotides agree with TRBD1. This CDR3 is 15 amino acids long. CDR1 is SGDLS, CDR2 YYNGEE, per germline. Trimming at V came to 3 bases and at J to 1 base, leaving 4 bases not matched to a gene. CDR3 in DNA: TGTGCCAGCAGCGCACAGGGGGCCGGGAACACTGAAGCTTTCTTT. Translating it yields CASSAQGAGNTEAFF.

The CDR3 bases are TGTGCCAGCAGCTTAGCTGGCAGGCGTCCAGATGACAGGGATGAAGGCTACACCTTC. Residues: CASSLAGRRPDDRDEGYTF. V is TRBV7-2 and J is TRBJ1-2, with TRBD1 matching 7 bases. Germline lookup yields CDR1 SGHTA and CDR2 FQGNSA. CDR3 length: 19 residues. V was clipped by 0 bases and J by 8 bases; unmatched bases: 21.

In its sample, this clone was seen once. The rearrangement links TRBV5-5 to TRBJ1-2, with 12 nucleotides matching TRBD1. This CDR3 region has 15 residues. Trimming removed 6 bases from V and 7 bases from J; junction bases left unmatched: 10. The germline CDR1 and CDR2 sequences are SGHKS and YYEKEE (reference sequence). The CDR3 region is CASTLGTGGDGGYTF. The CDR3 coding sequence is TGTGCCAGCACCCTGGGGACAGGGGGCGACGGTGGCTACACCTTC.

The table lists this clone with many counts. In DNA, the CDR3 is TGTGCCAGCAGCCCCCAACAGGGACAGGGAGTACTTGGCTACACCTTC. Translation gives CASSPQQGQGVLGYTF. The chain recombines TRBV7-6 with TRBJ1-2; 9 bases agree with TRBD1. The CDR3 spans 16 residues. The germline V gene has CDR1 SGHVS and CDR2 FNYEAQ. Unmatched junction bases numbered 14, after V lost 5 bases and J lost 7 bases.

The gene calls are TRBV28 and TRBJ1-6; TRBD1 aligns across 9 bases. V lost 7 bases to trimming and J lost 13 bases; unmatched junction nucleotides: 20. Germline-derived CDR1 and CDR2 are MDHEN and SYDVKM. The CDR3 is 17 amino acids. The CDR3 region has the DNA TGTGCCAGCACCACTTCGACAGGGGGAGGAAGACGGAACCCCCTCCACTTT. Encoded protein: CASTTSTGGGRRNPLHF.

The rearrangement joins TRBV7-8 to TRBJ1-1, with TRBD1 identical over 8 bases. The V gene end was trimmed by 4 bases and the J gene end by 1 base; junction bases not matched to a gene: 5. Germline V gene data show CDR1 as SGHVS and CDR2 as FQNEAQ. CDR3 length: 15 residues. The chain's CDR3 is CASSSRQGKNTEAFF. Written as DNA, the CDR3 is TGTGCCAGCAGCTCACGACAGGGGAAGAACACTGAAGCTTTCTTT. The full variable domain, with the rest looked up from reference TRBV7-8 and TRBJ1-1, is GAGVSQSPRYKVAKRGQDVALRCDPISGHVSLFWYQQALGQGPEFLTYFQNEAQLDKSGLPSDRFFAERPEGSVSTLKIQRTQQEDSAVYLCASSSRQGKNTEAFFGQGTRLTVV.

This clone occurred a few times. The chain combines TRBV19 with TRBJ1-6; the D is unclear. The V gene lost 10 bases and the J gene lost 10 bases, with 17 bases spanning the gap. CDR1 and CDR2 from the germline V gene are LNHDA and SQIVND (reference sequence). The CDR3 has 13 amino acids. This CDR3 is CATSIHGQSPLHF. The CDR3 region has the DNA TGTGCCACTTCTATTCATGGGCAATCACCCCTCCACTTT. The full variable domain, its missing parts supplied by reference TRBV19 and TRBJ1-6, is DGGITQSPKYLFRKEGQNVTLSCEQNLNHDAMYWYRQDPGQGLRLIYYSQIVNDFQKGDIAEGYSVSREKKESFPLTVTSAQKNPTAFYLCATSIHGQSPLHFGNGTRLTVT.

The rearrangement joins TRBV7-8 to TRBJ2-3; weak D call: TRBD1 (5 bases). V lost 5 bases and J 7 bases, leaving 13 bases between the germline ends. The CDR3 covers 13 residues. In germline, CDR1 is SGHVS, CDR2 FQNEAQ. CDR3 in DNA: TGTGCCAGCAGCCTAAGCAGGGTAAATACGCAGTATTTT. This codes for CASSLSRVNTQYF.

The V call is TRBV28, the J call TRBJ1-1; the D is unclear. Trimming pared 2 bases from V and 5 bases from J, leaving 15 bases between. Looked up from germline, CDR1 is MDHEN and CDR2 is SYDVKM. The CDR3 contains 15 residues. CDR3 in amino acids: CASSLGGAGRTEAFF. DNA for the CDR3: TGTGCCAGCAGTTTAGGAGGCGCGGGTCGGACTGAAGCTTTCTTT.

The rearrangement uses TRBV6-6 and TRBJ2-1, with D perhaps matching TRBD2 (6 bases). The CDR3 contains 14 residues. V dropped 5 bases and J dropped 0 bases, with 8 bases sitting between them. Germline V gives CDR1 MNHNY, CDR2 SVGAGI (reference sequence). For the CDR3, the DNA is TGTGCCAGCAGTCCGGGACTCTCCTACAATGAGCAGTTCTTC. This gives the protein CASSPGLSYNEQFF.

The chain carries TRBV30 and TRBJ1-1; D unresolved. The germline V and J ends were trimmed by 3 bases and 3 bases, with 11 bases remaining between them. Per the germline V gene, CDR1 is GTSNPN and CDR2 is SVGIG (reference sequence). The CDR3 sequence is 13 residues long. The CDR3 bases are TGTGCCTGGAGCCAGGAATTGGACACTGAAGCTTTCTTT. Amino acids: CAWSQELDTEAFF.

This clone appeared a single time. V and J are TRBV4-1 and TRBJ2-5, with a tentative D call TRBD1 (7 bases). V was trimmed by 4 bases and J by 6 bases, leaving 18 bases between them. Germline V gene data show CDR1 as MGHRA and CDR2 as YSYEKL. There are 15 residues in the CDR3. In nucleotides, the CDR3 is TGCGCCAGCAGCCGATGGACAGGAGGGGTCAAGACCCAGTACTTC. Encoded protein: CASSRWTGGVKTQYF.